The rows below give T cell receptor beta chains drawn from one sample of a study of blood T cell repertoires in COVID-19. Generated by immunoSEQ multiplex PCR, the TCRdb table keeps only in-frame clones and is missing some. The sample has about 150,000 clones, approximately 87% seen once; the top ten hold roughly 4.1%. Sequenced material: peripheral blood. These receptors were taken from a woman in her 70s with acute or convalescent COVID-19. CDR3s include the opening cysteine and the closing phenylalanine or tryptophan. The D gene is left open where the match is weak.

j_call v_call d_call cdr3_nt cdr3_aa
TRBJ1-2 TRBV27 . TGTGCCAGCAGCCTCGCCCAGGGATCCTATGGCTACACCTTC CASSLAQGSYGYTF
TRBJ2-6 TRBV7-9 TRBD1 TGTGCCAGCAGCCAGGACAGGGTGTCTGGGGCCAACGTCCTGACTTTC CASSQDRVSGANVLTF
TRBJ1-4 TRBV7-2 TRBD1 TGTGCCAGCAGCTTCCGGGACAGTCGTGAAAAACTGTTTTTT CASSFRDSREKLFF
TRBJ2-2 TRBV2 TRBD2 TGTGCCAGCAGCGCCCCCAGGACTAGCGGGGGCACCGGGGAGCTGTTTTTT CASSAPRTSGGTGELFF
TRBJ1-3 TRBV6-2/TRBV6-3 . TGTGCCAGCAGTCACCCCTGGAGGATTGGAAACACCATATATTTT CASSHPWRIGNTIYF
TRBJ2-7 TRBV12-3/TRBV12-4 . TGTGCCAGCAGTTTATTACAAAACGAGCAGTACTTC CASSLLQNEQYF
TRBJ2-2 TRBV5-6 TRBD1 TGTGCCAGCAGCCCGGGACAGAGAACCGGGGAGCTGTTTTTT CASSPGQRTGELFF
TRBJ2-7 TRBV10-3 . TGTGCCATCAGTGTAACAGGGAGCTCCTACGAGCAGTACTTC CAISVTGSSYEQYF
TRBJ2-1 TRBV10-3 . TGTGCCATCAGTGGCGGGACCTATCTTTATGAGCAGTTCTTC CAISGGTYLYEQFF
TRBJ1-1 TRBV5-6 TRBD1 TGTGCCAGCAGTCGCCGGGACAGGGGTTCTGAAGCTTTCTTT CASSRRDRGSEAFF